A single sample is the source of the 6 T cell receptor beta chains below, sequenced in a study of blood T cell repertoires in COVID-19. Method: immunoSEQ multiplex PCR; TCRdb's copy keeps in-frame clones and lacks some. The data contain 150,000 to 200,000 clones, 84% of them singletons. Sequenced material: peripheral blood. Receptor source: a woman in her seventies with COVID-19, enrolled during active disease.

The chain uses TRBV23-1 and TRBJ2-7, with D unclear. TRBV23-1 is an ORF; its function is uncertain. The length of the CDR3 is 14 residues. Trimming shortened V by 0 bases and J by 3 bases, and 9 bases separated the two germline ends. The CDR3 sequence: CASSQSARLYEQYV. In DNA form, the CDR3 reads TGCGCCAGCAGTCAATCCGCCAGACTCTACGAGCAGTACGTC.

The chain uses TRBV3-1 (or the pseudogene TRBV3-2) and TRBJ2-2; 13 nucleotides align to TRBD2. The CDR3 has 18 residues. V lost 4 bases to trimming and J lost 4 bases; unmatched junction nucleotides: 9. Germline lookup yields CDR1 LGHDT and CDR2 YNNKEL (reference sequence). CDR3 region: CASSRSGLAGIITGELFF. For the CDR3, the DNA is TGTGCCAGCAGCCGATCGGGACTAGCGGGGATCATCACCGGGGAGCTGTTTTTT.

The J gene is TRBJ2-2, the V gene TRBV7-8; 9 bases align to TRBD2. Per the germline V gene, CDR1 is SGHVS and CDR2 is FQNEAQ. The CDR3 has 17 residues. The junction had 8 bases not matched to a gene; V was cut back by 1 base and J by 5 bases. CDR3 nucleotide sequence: TGTGCCAGCAGCTTAGTTCTTAGCGGGAGCTATACCGGGGAGCTGTTTTTT. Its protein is CASSLVLSGSYTGELFF.

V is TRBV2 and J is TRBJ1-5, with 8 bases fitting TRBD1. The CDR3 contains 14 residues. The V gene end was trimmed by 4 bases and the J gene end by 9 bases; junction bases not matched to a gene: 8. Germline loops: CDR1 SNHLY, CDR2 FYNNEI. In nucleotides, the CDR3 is TGTGCCAGCAGTGGACAGGGGCGTCCCGGGCCCCAGCATTTT. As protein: CASSGQGRPGPQHF.

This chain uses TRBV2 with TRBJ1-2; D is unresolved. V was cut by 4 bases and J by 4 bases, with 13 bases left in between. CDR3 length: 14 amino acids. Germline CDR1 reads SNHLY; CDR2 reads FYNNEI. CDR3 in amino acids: CASSGSKVPYGYTF. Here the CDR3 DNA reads TGTGCCAGCAGTGGGAGTAAGGTACCCTATGGCTACACCTTC.

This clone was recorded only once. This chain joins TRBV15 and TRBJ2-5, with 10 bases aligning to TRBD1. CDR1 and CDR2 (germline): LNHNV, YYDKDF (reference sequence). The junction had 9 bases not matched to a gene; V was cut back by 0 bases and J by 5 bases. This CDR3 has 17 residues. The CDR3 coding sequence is TGTGCCACCAGCAGAGATCAAGACAGGGGGCTGATCGAGACCCAGTACTTC. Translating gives CATSRDQDRGLIETQYF.